Shown below are 12 T cell receptor beta chains from a single sample sequenced in a study of T cell clonotyping in hematopoietic cell transplantation. The protocol was immunoSEQ multiplex PCR, while the TCRdb copy is restricted to in-frame clones and leaves out a portion. The sample consists of about 69,000 clones, 94% of them appearing once. The sequenced sample consisted of peripheral blood mononuclear cells. Receptors originate from a man aged 45 to 65 in good health. Some clones in this sample may be carry-over from other donors' samples.

The chain recombines TRBV4-3 with TRBJ2-2; possible D gene TRBD1, 6 bases. V lost 0 bases to trimming and J lost 8 bases, with 13 bases between them. CDR3 length: 15 residues. Germline V CDR1 and CDR2: LGHNA, YSLEER. The DNA of the CDR3 is TGCGCCAGCAGCCAAGATCTCGGCAGGGGTGGGGAGCTGTTTTTT. Translation gives CASSQDLGRGGELFF.

The J gene is TRBJ2-2, the V gene TRBV27; D not resolved. This CDR3 region has 12 residues. Germline CDR1 reads MNHEY; CDR2 reads SMNVEV (reference sequence). V was trimmed by 6 bases and J by 5 bases, leaving 7 bases between them. The CDR3 nucleotides read TGTGCCAGCAGGGGATTTACCGGGGAGCTGTTTTTT. This encodes CASRGFTGELFF.

The chain joins TRBV9 to TRBJ2-7; perhaps TRBD2 as D (6 bases). Trimming cost V 0 bases and J 3 bases, with 13 bases left between them. CDR1 and CDR2 from the germline V gene are SGDLS and YYNGEE. The CDR3 is 15 amino acids. CDR3 sequence (DNA): TGTGCCAGCAGCGTAGAGTGGGAGGAGGGCTACGAGCAGTACTTC. It is translated as CASSVEWEEGYEQYF.

The chain carries TRBV19 and TRBJ1-1; D gene unclear. The CDR3 consists of 13 residues. With 4 bases removed from V and 0 bases from J, the gap between germline ends came to 6 bases. In germline, CDR1 is LNHDA, CDR2 SQIVND (reference sequence). Written as DNA, the CDR3 is TGTGCCAGTAGTACCACAATGAACACTGAAGCTTTCTTT. Protein: CASSTTMNTEAFF.

V and J are TRBV6-5 and TRBJ1-5; D unclear. V shed 8 bases and J shed 2 bases, with 7 bases lying between them. The CDR3 is 12 residues long. In germline, CDR1 is MNHEY, CDR2 SVGAGI. The CDR3: CASGFGNQPQHF. The CDR3 DNA follows: TGTGCCAGCGGATTCGGCAATCAGCCCCAGCATTTT.

This clone appeared once. This chain links TRBV6-1 with TRBJ2-7; possibly TRBD2 for D (5 bases). Germline values: CDR1 MNHNS, CDR2 SASEGT. V shed 2 bases and J shed 3 bases, with 14 bases lying between them. The CDR3 consists of 15 residues. In nucleotides, the CDR3 is TGTGCCAGCAGTGAAAGAGGGAGACGGGGCTACGAGCAGTACTTC. Encoded protein: CASSERGRRGYEQYF.

The chain has TRBV19 and TRBJ1-1; weak D call: TRBD1 (5 bases). Germline values: CDR1 LNHDA, CDR2 SQIVND (reference sequence). This CDR3 is built from 18 residues. V shed 3 bases and J shed 7 bases, with 27 bases lying between them. The chain's CDR3 is CASSMALGLGGGFGEAFF. The CDR3 DNA follows: TGTGCCAGTAGTATGGCCCTAGGACTTGGTGGGGGGTTTGGTGAAGCTTTCTTT.

This clone occurred once. DNA of the CDR3: TGCAGCGTTGGGAGTGGTTTGGGCTACGAGCAGTACTTC. Amino acids: CSVGSGLGYEQYF. V usage is TRBV29-1 and J usage is TRBJ2-7; D call uncertain. This CDR3 spans 13 amino acids. Germline V gene data show CDR1 as SQVTM and CDR2 as ANQGSEA. V dropped 4 bases and J dropped 3 bases, with 13 bases sitting between them.

The chain employs TRBV9 and TRBJ1-2; D possibly corresponds to TRBD1 (6 bases). The CDR3 runs to 13 residues. Germline V gene lookup returns CDR1 SGDLS and CDR2 YYNGEE. Between the trimmed V and J ends, which lost 4 bases and 5 bases, there was a span of 12 bases. The CDR3 region is CASSLGAPYGYTF. In DNA, the CDR3 is TGTGCCAGCAGCTTGGGGGCCCCTTATGGCTACACCTTC.

The chain joins TRBV5-1 to TRBJ2-2, with a possible D match to TRBD2 (5 bases). CDR1 and CDR2 (germline): SGHRS, YFSETQ. Deletions cut 0 bases from V and 4 bases from J, with 13 bases between. The CDR3 spans 16 residues. CDR3 loop: CASSLAVGGGTGELFF. The CDR3 nucleotides read TGCGCCAGCAGCTTGGCCGTGGGTGGAGGCACCGGGGAGCTGTTTTTT.

The rearrangement links TRBV4-1 to TRBJ2-7; 7 bases map to TRBD1. This CDR3 is built from 15 residues. Trimming took 0 bases from V and 4 from J; bases not matched to a gene: 6. Germline V gene lookup returns CDR1 MGHRA and CDR2 YSYEKL. The CDR3, as DNA: TGCGCCAGCAGCCAAGATGAACAGGGGCTGTACGAGCAGTACTTC. It specifies CASSQDEQGLYEQYF.

This clone has a single count. V gene TRBV6-5 combines with J gene TRBJ2-7; 9 bases fit TRBD1. Germline V gene data show CDR1 as MNHEY and CDR2 as SVGAGI. Germline trimming cut 9 bases from V and 4 bases from J; bases unmatched to any gene: 7. The CDR3 loop spans 13 amino acids. Written as DNA, the CDR3 is TGTGCCAGTTCTACAGGGGGCGGGTACGAGCAGTACTTC. Its translation: CASSTGGGYEQYF.